The clone carrying this T cell receptor beta chain appeared once. The germline CDR1 and CDR2 sequences are KGHSH and LQKENI. V lost 2 bases, J lost 2 bases, and 12 bases lay in between. The CDR3 contains 16 residues. Produced via immunoSEQ multiplex PCR; TCRdb's table is partial and in-frame only. The data show about 980,000 clones, with around three quarters seen just once and roughly 1.5% held by the top ten. The data belong to a study of shared clonotypes between healthy human individuals. The receptor was isolated from a man aged 18 to 30 in good health. Sequenced input: memory CD4+ T cells sorted from blood. The subset was: CD45RA-negative fraction. The chain carries TRBV18 and TRBJ1-4, with a weak D call TRBD1 (6 bases). CDR3 in amino acids: CASSPTGGGTNEKLFF. The DNA of the CDR3 is TGTGCCAGCTCACCAACCGGAGGGGGGACTAATGAAAAACTGTTTTTT.